A single sample gave rise to the 14 T cell receptor beta chains below, sequenced in a study of beta chain features in type 1 diabetes. The entirety of the isolated RNA underwent reverse transcription, so expressed TCRB transcripts were sequenced. Clones were read by immunoSEQ multiplex PCR, and TCRdb kept only the in-frame ones, dropping some. The table shows a few hundred thousand clones, with more than 9% occurring only once. Sequencing was carried out using naive CD4+ T cells from blood. The receptors come from a young woman in good health.

This clone was picked up a small number of times. The chain combines TRBV2 with TRBJ1-1, with D tentatively TRBD1 (5 bases). Germline V gene lookup returns CDR1 SNHLY and CDR2 FYNNEI. This CDR3 region has 13 residues. V lost 2 bases, J lost 6 bases, and 10 bases lay in between. This CDR3 reads CASSEWKGAEAFF. The DNA for the CDR3 is TGTGCCAGCAGTGAATGGAAAGGGGCTGAAGCTTTCTTT.

Turning to this clone: The identical CDR3 is also encoded by other nucleotide sequences in the sample. The rearrangement joins TRBV5-1 to TRBJ2-1; D might be TRBD2 (6 bases). V lost 3 bases and J lost 11, with 12 bases in between. The CDR3 has 12 amino acids. CDR1 and CDR2 from the germline V gene are SGHRS and YFSETQ. For the CDR3, the DNA is TGCGCCAGCAGCTGGGGGACTGGAAAGCAGTTCTTC. Encoded protein: CASSWGTGKQFF.

This clone was observed a handful of times. The J gene is TRBJ2-2, the V gene TRBV5-4; TRBD2 matches 8 bases. Unmatched junction bases numbered 8, after V lost 4 bases and J lost 6 bases. The CDR3 covers 15 residues. Germline V gives CDR1 SGHNT, CDR2 YYREEE (reference sequence). DNA of the CDR3: TGTGCCAGCAGCCCTGGGGGACTAGTCCCCGGGGAGCTGTTTTTT. The encoded protein is CASSPGGLVPGELFF.

The chain has TRBV7-9 and TRBJ2-5; 8 bases match TRBD1. Germline-derived CDR1 and CDR2 are SEHNR and FQNEAQ (reference sequence). The trim removed 6 bases at V and 5 bases at J, leaving 5 bases unmatched. The CDR3 has 13 residues. The CDR3 coding sequence is TGTGCCAGCAGTTTCAGGGGGCGGGAGACCCAGTACTTC. Its protein product is CASSFRGRETQYF. Combining the CDR3 with reference TRBV7-9 and TRBJ2-5 gives the whole variable domain DTGVSQNPRHKITKRGQNVTFRCDPISEHNRLYWYRQTLGQGPEFLTYFQNEAQLEKSRLLSDRFSAERPKGSFSTLEIQRTEQGDSAMYLCASSFRGRETQYFGPGTRLLVL.

This rearrangement joins TRBV6-1 to TRBJ2-7, with D maybe TRBD2 (5 bases). Deletions cut 4 bases from V and 1 base from J, with 17 bases between. The germline gives CDR1 MNHNS, CDR2 SASEGT. This CDR3 contains 16 residues. CDR3 nucleotide sequence: TGTGCCAGCAGTGCGATCAGGACTGGGAATTCCTACGAGCAGTACTTC. It yields the protein CASSAIRTGNSYEQYF.

A few counts support this clone. The chain recombines TRBV6-6 with TRBJ2-1; a possible D gene is TRBD2 (5 bases). V dropped 8 bases and J dropped 3 bases, with 8 bases sitting between them. The CDR3 contains 12 residues. Looked up from germline, CDR1 is MNHNY and CDR2 is SVGAGI (reference sequence). CDR3 DNA: TGTGCCAGCCGGGCGGGCTACAATGAGCAGTTCTTC. It translates to CASRAGYNEQFF.

This clone was recorded a few times. The chain has TRBV5-4 and TRBJ2-1; D is unclear. V was pared by 3 bases and J by 8 bases, with 21 bases between. Looked up from germline, CDR1 is SGHNT and CDR2 is YYREEE (reference sequence). The CDR3 runs 16 residues. CDR3 DNA: TGTGCCAGCAGCTCCCCGGCTAGAGAGATTTCGGATGAGCAGTTCTTC. The encoded protein is CASSSPAREISDEQFF.

This clone has only a few counts. The rearrangement joins TRBV19 to TRBJ2-4, with a weak D call TRBD1 (6 bases). The CDR3 loop spans 14 amino acids. Per the germline V gene, CDR1 is LNHDA and CDR2 is SQIVND (reference sequence). V shed 3 bases and J shed 7 bases, with 13 bases lying between them. Written as DNA, the CDR3 is TGTGCCAGTAGTATGGAACGGACAGACAACATTCAGTACTTC. Translated, it gives CASSMERTDNIQYF.

The chain has TRBV5-5 and TRBJ2-7; TRBD1 aligns across 7 bases. Germline values: CDR1 SGHKS, CDR2 YYEKEE (reference sequence). The CDR3 has 14 residues. Losses at the gene ends were 4 bases for V and 5 bases for J; bases not matched to a gene: 9. DNA for the CDR3: TGTGCCAGCAGCATAGACAGGGTTCCCCACGAGCAGTACTTC. Translated, it gives CASSIDRVPHEQYF.

The chain combines TRBV18 with TRBJ2-2; weak D call: TRBD2 (5 bases). Trimming took 1 base from V and 3 from J, leaving 6 bases between them. Germline CDR1 reads KGHSH; CDR2 reads LQKENI. This CDR3 region has 14 residues. As DNA, the CDR3 is TGTGCCAGCTCACCACAGGGAGACACCGGGGAGCTGTTTTTT. This encodes CASSPQGDTGELFF.

This chain connects TRBV30 to TRBJ1-3, with D tentatively TRBD1 (6 bases). The CDR3 runs 14 residues. Between the trimmed V and J ends, which lost 3 bases and 4 bases, there was a span of 13 bases. CDR1 is GTSNPN, CDR2 SVGIG, per germline (reference sequence). CDR3 region: CAWSHRVPGNTIYF. Written as DNA, the CDR3 is TGTGCCTGGAGCCACAGGGTACCAGGAAACACCATATATTTT.

Only a few counts were recorded for this clone. V is TRBV5-4 and J is TRBJ2-4; 7 bases agree with TRBD1. Germline CDR1 is SGHNT and CDR2 is YYREEE (reference sequence). Losses at the gene ends were 5 bases for V and 0 bases for J; bases not matched to a gene: 5. This CDR3 region has 15 residues. The CDR3 nucleotides are TGTGCCAGCAGAGACGACAGGGCAGCCAAAAACATTCAGTACTTC. Amino acid sequence: CASRDDRAAKNIQYF.

This clone was counted between two and nine times. The chain uses TRBV29-1 and TRBJ1-2; tentative D call: TRBD1 (5 bases). Trimming took off 6 bases at V and 7 bases at J, with 12 bases between the two ends. This CDR3 contains 11 residues. Germline assignment: CDR1 SQVTM and CDR2 ANQGSEA. DNA of the CDR3: TGCAGCGTCGGGGGGGGAAGTGGCTACACCTTC. As protein: CSVGGGSGYTF.

The V and J genes are TRBV9 and TRBJ2-1; no clear D gene. The CDR3 contains 14 residues. CDR1 and CDR2 from the germline V gene are SGDLS and YYNGEE. Trimming took off 0 bases at V and 10 bases at J, with 14 bases between the two ends. DNA of the CDR3: TGTGCCAGCAGCGTAGGAGGTGCCCTAGGCGAGCAGTTCTTC. It specifies CASSVGGALGEQFF.